This T cell receptor beta chain emerged from a study of T cell responses to AZD1222 COVID-19 vaccine. The study's findings and limits: Nearly half of spike-specific TCRs reportedly go after variant regions that carry no mutations. Repertoire sampling happened only post peak T cell response. Spike was spanned by vaccine-associated CD4 TCRs, with dominance at 160-218 and 743-854. Clonal diversity was possibly underestimated, and white British individuals and females predominated among donors.

Turning to this clone: Its target is unknown.

Libraries were prepared by immunoSEQ multiplex PCR; TCRdb keeps only in-frame clonotypes and omits some of them. The data show 95,000 to 150,000 clones, around 89% seen once. V lost 4 bases, J lost 2 bases, and 6 bases stayed unmatched. The germline V gene has CDR1 SGHRS and CDR2 YFSETQ. This CDR3 spans 15 amino acids. This specimen consisted of peripheral blood, obtained on day 0 of MenACWY control vaccination. The receptor was isolated from an adult in good health. This chain joins TRBV5-1 and TRBJ2-7; the match to TRBD2 covers 10 bases. CDR3 sequence (DNA): TGCGCCAGCAGCGGGGGGACTAGCGAGCCCTACGAGCAGTACTTC. It specifies CASSGGTSEPYEQYF.